The next 13 T cell receptor beta chains were all read from a single sample in a study of CD8 T cells in ankylosing spondylitis. Which antigens these TCRs recognize remains unknown. Study results and limitations: It appeared that ankylosing spondylitis blood was characterized by a TCR beta motif of several highly homologous variants.

TCRdb called the 5' RACE reads again in MiXCR, with one record for every CDR3 protein. The sample holds a few hundred thousand distinct CDR3 sequences, roughly 13% seen once. Sequencing was done on a sample of blood, either unsorted or a sorted T cell fraction (not recorded which). Receptors originate from a male donor with ankylosing spondylitis.

This chain links TRBV10-3 with TRBJ2-1; D perhaps matches TRBD2 (6 bases). CDR1 is ENHRY, CDR2 SYGVKD, per germline. V lost 6 bases and J 4 bases, leaving 13 bases between the germline ends. The CDR3 length is 14 residues. The CDR3 region is CAIRNLATYNEQFF. The DNA of the CDR3 is TGTGCCATCAGGAACCTAGCGACGTACAATGAGCAGTTCTTC.

This chain uses TRBV11-2 with TRBJ2-1, with D perhaps matching TRBD1 (6 bases). Germline V CDR1 and CDR2: SGHAT, FQNNGV. The ends were cut back, 6 bases at V and 0 bases at J, with 15 bases in the middle. The CDR3 covers 16 residues. In nucleotides, the CDR3 is TGTGCCAGCAGTCCTATCCAGGGGAGCTCCTACAATGAGCAGTTCTTC. It codes for CASSPIQGSSYNEQFF. Full variable domain (rest looked up from reference TRBV11-2 and TRBJ2-1): EAGVAQSPRYKIIEKRQSVAFWCNPISGHATLYWYQQILGQGPKLLIQFQNNGVVDDSQLPKDRFSAERLKGVDSTLKIQPAKLEDSAVYLCASSPIQGSSYNEQFFGPGTRLTVL.

The chain carries TRBV24-1 and TRBJ2-2; D is undetermined. Trimming cost V 8 bases and J 4 bases, with 16 bases left between them. The length of the CDR3 is 15 residues. Germline values: CDR1 KGHDR, CDR2 SFDVKD. CDR3 nucleotides: TGTGCCACCACCCCGGGCCGGGTCGGCACCGGGGAGCTGTTTTTT. Protein product: CATTPGRVGTGELFF.

In this sample, this clonotype turned up a few times. The V and J genes are TRBV2 and TRBJ2-5; 8 bases are shared with TRBD2. CDR3 length equals 14 residues. Per germline, CDR1 SNHLY and CDR2 FYNNEI. V was clipped by 8 bases and J by 7 bases; unmatched bases: 12. The CDR3 DNA sequence: TGTGCCAGCCCAAAGGGACTAGGGAGCGTGACCCAGTACTTC. Translated, it gives CASPKGLGSVTQYF.

Regarding this clonotype: A much larger clone differs from this one at a single base, so this may be a read error. This rearrangement joins TRBV6-4 to TRBJ2-2; 8 bases line up with TRBD2. Germline CDR1 and CDR2: MRHNA and SNTAGT. The CDR3 totals 15 residues. Trimming removed 5 bases from V and 3 bases from J; junction bases left unmatched: 5. The CDR3 DNA reads as TGTGCCAGCAGTAAACTAGCGGATGACACCGGGGAGCTGTTTTTT. This sequence encodes CASSKLADDTGELFF.

At least ten counts were recorded for this clonotype. The V and J genes are TRBV12-3 or TRBV12-4 and TRBJ1-5; 7 bases agree with TRBD1. The length of the CDR3 is 15 residues. V dropped 3 bases and J dropped 4; count of bases not matched to a gene: 6. CDR3 loop: CASSLETGRNQPQHF. CDR3 in DNA: TGTGCCAGCAGTTTGGAGACAGGGCGTAATCAGCCCCAGCATTTT.

This clonotype was counted at least ten times. The gene calls are TRBV20-1 and TRBJ2-7; 11 positions agree with TRBD1. The CDR3 covers 15 residues. Germline assignment: CDR1 DFQATT and CDR2 SNEGSKA (reference sequence). V trimming: 5 bases; J trimming: 2 bases; junction bases outside the gene matches: 8. DNA of the CDR3: TGCAGTGCTTTTATGGGGACAGGGGGGACCTACGAGCAGTACTTC. Amino acid sequence: CSAFMGTGGTYEQYF.

This clonotype was seen many times. The chain joins TRBV5-1 to TRBJ1-2; D not resolved. V dropped 1 base and J dropped 7 bases, with 8 bases sitting between them. The CDR3 spans 12 residues. The germline gives CDR1 SGHRS, CDR2 YFSETQ. The CDR3 DNA sequence: TGCGCCAGCAGCTTGCCGGCTTCTGGCTACACCTTC. It codes for CASSLPASGYTF.

This chain uses TRBV30 with TRBJ1-2; D may be TRBD1 (6 bases). CDR1 is GTSNPN, CDR2 SVGIG, per germline (reference sequence). The V gene lost 0 bases and the J gene lost 7 bases, with 9 bases spanning the gap. This CDR3 contains 12 residues. CDR3 loop: CAWSVQGPGYTF. CDR3 DNA sequence: TGTGCCTGGAGTGTACAGGGCCCTGGCTACACCTTC.

Ten or more counts support this clonotype. J is TRBJ1-3 and V is TRBV12-3 or TRBV12-4, with D maybe TRBD1 (5 bases). This CDR3 contains 13 residues. V was shortened by 10 bases and J by 4 bases, with 14 bases between the two germline ends. The CDR3 spells CATRGVLGNTIYF. The CDR3 DNA reads as TGTGCCACGAGGGGCGTTTTGGGAAACACCATATATTTT.

This clonotype was recorded at least ten times. V usage is TRBV5-1 and J usage is TRBJ2-3, with TRBD2 matching over 12 bases. This CDR3 region has 16 residues. After removal of 3 bases from V and 2 bases from J, the junction contained 4 bases not matched to a gene. Germline CDR1 is SGHRS and CDR2 is YFSETQ. CDR3 sequence: CASSYGTSGSTDTQYF. The CDR3 nucleotides read TGCGCCAGCAGCTACGGGACTAGCGGGTCCACAGATACGCAGTATTTT.

This clonotype was seen at least ten times. The V call is TRBV12-3 or TRBV12-4, the J call TRBJ2-1; a possible D gene is TRBD2 (5 bases). The ends were cut back, 5 bases at V and 8 bases at J, with 10 bases in the middle. This CDR3 spans 12 amino acids. The CDR3 DNA follows: TGTGCCAGCAGTGGCCTCGGGGATGAGCAGTTCTTC. Its protein is CASSGLGDEQFF.

The chain joins TRBV6-1 to TRBJ2-3, with 8 bases matching TRBD2. This CDR3 is 14 amino acids long. Germline CDR1 MNHNS, CDR2 SASEGT. Unmatched junction bases numbered 8, after V lost 8 bases and J lost 4 bases. In nucleotides, the CDR3 is TGTGCCAGCGGCCCGGGACTAGGCGCAGATACGCAGTATTTT. This encodes CASGPGLGADTQYF.